In its sample, the clone carrying this T cell receptor (beta chain) was seen once. The sample belongs to a study of blood T cell repertoires in COVID-19. Study-level background: Acute and convalescent COVID-19 specimens originated in the United States, Italy and Spain.

This CDR3 spans 18 amino acids. V was clipped by 3 bases and J by 4 bases; unmatched bases: 14. Germline CDR1 KGHSH, CDR2 LQKENI. Method: immunoSEQ multiplex PCR; TCRdb's copy keeps in-frame clones and lacks some. The table lists over 200,000 clones, about 89% of them singletons. This sequence was found in a man in his forties or fifties who had recovered from COVID-19. The sequencing sample was made of peripheral blood. The gene calls are TRBV18 and TRBJ2-2, with 7 positions matching TRBD2. CDR3 amino acids: CASSPLRMGGLITGELFF. For the CDR3, the DNA is TGTGCCAGCTCACCTCTTCGGATGGGAGGGTTGATCACCGGGGAGCTGTTTTTT.